Reported below is one T cell receptor beta chain. Its antigen remains undetermined. The input lacks base qualities; no much larger clone sits a single base away. In addition, sequencing in three donor pairs included unstimulated CD8+ effector memory subsets alongside CD4+ naive, CD8+ naive, CD8+ TEMRA and CD4+ memory subsets. TCRbeta CDR3 sequencing was performed on sorted unstimulated T cells and on proliferating T cells recovered from mixed lymphocyte reactions. Fresh whole blood from roughly ten HLA-typed healthy donors was used to isolate PBMCs. Spanning cysteine to phenylalanine, the CDR3 consists of 16 amino acids. Only the CDR3 portion is preserved as DNA: 48 bases, with reading frame beginning at the first base. CDR1 and CDR2, looked up from the germline V gene (reference sequence), are SEHNR and FQNEAQ. V drops 1 base and J drops 2 bases, leaving 13 bases in between. This record comes from a study of siplizumab effects on memory and regulatory T cells (dated by TCRdb to the late 2010s). Describing the broader study: The effect of the anti-CD2 antibody siplizumab on alloreactive T-cell subsets was examined in allogeneic mixed lymphocyte reactions constructed from human PBMCs.

What the research found in general, with its limitations: Compared with memory T cells, unstimulated naive T cells appeared more diverse, and naive cells seemed to make a substantial contribution to the alloresponse. The cumulative frequency of alloreactive sequences traceable to unstimulated CD4+ memory T cells was significantly reduced by siplizumab. Among mappable alloreactive CD4+ clones, an average Treg-derived fraction of roughly 69% was observed with siplizumab, compared with approximately 30% in control reactions. Because sequences at frequencies below about 10^-5 were poorly captured, only a minor fraction of alloreactive clones could be mapped back to unstimulated subsets. For roughly 80-96% of proliferating CD4+ or CD8+ clones, no naive or memory phenotype could be assigned. The suppressive function of proliferating Tregs from siplizumab cultures was not functionally confirmed.

The method behind the library was the immunoSEQ multiplex PCR assay. The deep sequencing platform assayed 80,000 to 100,000 TCR templates per sample. Genomic DNA extracted from sorted T cells was used for TCRbeta CDR3 sequencing. In the paper's pipeline: Clonal analysis of TCRbeta CDR3 data was done in the R programming language. Comparing unstimulated samples against CFSE-low samples taken after the reaction was how alloreactive CD4+ and CD8+ clones were defined. Regulatory or non-regulatory origin was assigned to alloreactive CD4+ clones by matching of sequences to sorted unstimulated Treg and non-Treg repertoires. Not all clones reach the TCRdb copy of this immuneACCESS table, which keeps in-frame sequences only. Checked studies attribute under half of the gap to unresolved V genes and leave the rest unexplained. The V and J calls and clone size come from that table; D and trimming were worked out from the DNA. The table for this sample lists some 63,000 clones; approximately 96% of them were counted only once. The ten top clones hold roughly 0.097% of the sample.

The chain is encoded by TRBV7-9 joined to TRBJ2-3; the D region is possibly TRBD1 or TRBD2, each matching across 6 bases. This clonotype was sampled from a human donor in good health. The sequencing input was naive CD8+ T cells sorted from blood. In the paper's terms, the cell subset or site label means: unstimulated naive T cells. The CDR3 is CASSLEGGLTTDTQYF. The bases are TGTGCCAGCAGCTTAGAAGGGGGACTCACCACAGATACGCAGTATTTT.